This TCR beta chain was sequenced in a study of T cells in Graves' hyperthyroidism and ophthalmopathy. Study-wide context: Any treatment followed the collection of peripheral blood at initial diagnosis. Study-level results: Blood also contained most expanded thyroid clonotypes above 0.001. Classification by a 13 V-J model distinguished ophthalmopathy from stable hyperthyroidism.

TCR beta CDR3 regions were amplified from RNA transcripts. The study used the HTBI primer set for a first-round RT-PCR of the TCR CDR3. TCRdb reprocessed the multiplex PCR reads via MiXCR and lists one record per CDR3 protein. The sample carries around 600,000 distinct CDR3 sequences, around 14% recorded once. The V and J ends lost 0 bases and 3 bases, in that order; junction bases with no gene match: 2. The CDR3 is 14 residues long. Germline CDR1 SGHKS, CDR2 YYEKEE (reference sequence). This clonotype came up many times. What it recognizes is unknown. Sequenced: blood. This sequence joins TRBV5-5 and TRBJ2-7; the match to TRBD2 covers 8 bases. The sequence came from a woman under 30 with Graves' ophthalmopathy. Written as DNA, the CDR3 is TGTGCCAGCAGCTTGGTTAGCGGGAACTACGAGCAGTACTTC. Its translation is CASSLVSGNYEQYF.